The 5 T cell receptor beta chains below come from one sample, sequenced in a study of cytomegalovirus exposure and HLA in healthy donors. Both 60 Vbeta primers and 13 Jbeta primers went into the PCR. Repertoires were generated with immunoSEQ multiplex PCR, while TCRdb's copy carries only in-frame clones and drops some. There are 100,000 to 150,000 clones in the sample; approximately 80% occur only once, and 7.5% to 9.5% lies in the top ten. Sequencing used PBMCs. The receptors here all came from a man younger than 40 in good health and CMV-seropositive.

The rearrangement links TRBV27 to TRBJ1-1; TRBD1 might be the D (5 bases). The CDR3 spans 16 residues. V was shortened by 3 bases and J by 1 base, with 15 bases between the two germline ends. In germline, CDR1 is MNHEY, CDR2 SMNVEV (reference sequence). The CDR3: CASSFFGGRGNTEAFF. The CDR3 nucleotides read TGTGCCAGCAGTTTTTTCGGGGGTCGTGGGAACACTGAAGCTTTCTTT.

CDR3 loop: CASSQGPRGAPYNSPLHF. The CDR3, as DNA: TGCGCCAGCAGCCAAGGGCCCAGGGGCGCCCCCTATAATTCACCCCTCCACTTT. V gene TRBV4-1 combines with J gene TRBJ1-6; a weak D match, TRBD1 (6 bases). Germline CDR1 reads MGHRA; CDR2 reads YSYEKL. V was pared by 1 base and J by 2 bases, with 15 bases between. This CDR3 contains 18 residues.

This clone has more than one count but fewer than ten. The V gene is TRBV11-3, the J gene TRBJ2-1; TRBD2 matches 11 bases. Germline lookup yields CDR1 SGHNT and CDR2 YENEEA. This CDR3 is 15 amino acids long. Germline trimming cut 1 base from V and 8 bases from J; bases unmatched to any gene: 4. CDR3 sequence (DNA): TGTGCCAGCAGCTTAGGGGGACTAGCGGCCGATGAGCAGTTCTTC. Its translation: CASSLGGLAADEQFF.

The chain is built from TRBV2 and TRBJ1-5; 9 nucleotides align to TRBD1. Germline V gives CDR1 SNHLY, CDR2 FYNNEI. The CDR3 is made up of 15 amino acids. V was pared by 6 bases and J by 3 bases, with 6 bases of the junction left unmatched. CDR3 loop: CASSPGQGFNQPQHF. The CDR3 DNA reads as TGTGCCAGCAGCCCCGGACAGGGGTTCAATCAGCCCCAGCATTTT.

This chain uses TRBV6-1 with TRBJ1-5, with 7 bases aligning to TRBD1. In germline, CDR1 is MNHNS, CDR2 SASEGT. V was clipped by 6 bases and J by 3 bases; unmatched bases: 5. The CDR3 covers 14 residues. In DNA, the CDR3 is TGTGCCAGCAGGGAGGGACAGAACAATCAGCCCCAGCATTTT. It translates to CASREGQNNQPQHF.